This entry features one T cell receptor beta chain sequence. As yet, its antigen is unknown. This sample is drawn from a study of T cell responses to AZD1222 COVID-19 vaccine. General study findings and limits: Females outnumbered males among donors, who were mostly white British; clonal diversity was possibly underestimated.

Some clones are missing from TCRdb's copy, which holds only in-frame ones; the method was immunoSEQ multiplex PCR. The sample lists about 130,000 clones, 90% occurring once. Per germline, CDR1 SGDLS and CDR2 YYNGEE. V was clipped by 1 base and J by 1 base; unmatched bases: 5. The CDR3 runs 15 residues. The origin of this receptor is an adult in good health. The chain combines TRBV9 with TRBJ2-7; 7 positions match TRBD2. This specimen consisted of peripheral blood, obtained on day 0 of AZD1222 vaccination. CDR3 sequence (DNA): TGTGCCAGCAGCGTACAACCTAGCGGTTCCTACGAGCAGTACTTC. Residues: CASSVQPSGSYEQYF.